Shown below are 10 T cell receptor beta chains from a single sample sequenced in a study of T cell responses to AZD1222 COVID-19 vaccine. Sequenced by immunoSEQ multiplex PCR; TCRdb stores in-frame clones only, minus some. Of about 120,000 clones detected, roughly 90% appear once; the ten largest clones hold roughly 4.2%. The sequenced sample was peripheral blood, obtained on day 0 of AZD1222 vaccination. These receptors were obtained from an adult in good health.

J is TRBJ2-4 and V is TRBV7-9, with D unresolved. CDR3 length: 10 amino acids. Germline-derived CDR1 and CDR2 are SEHNR and FQNEAQ (reference sequence). Trimming stripped 5 bases from V and 8 bases from J, with 4 bases between. DNA of the CDR3: TGTGCCAGCAGCCCCGACATTCAGTACTTC. Residues: CASSPDIQYF.

CDR3 coding DNA: TGCGCCAGCAGCCCAAACGTGCCGGGACTAGCGTTTGAGCAGTACTTC. Translating gives CASSPNVPGLAFEQYF. The V call is TRBV5-1, the J call TRBJ2-7; 10 bases agree with TRBD2. J lost 7 bases, V lost 4 bases, and 14 bases had no gene match. CDR3 length: 16 residues. Germline V gives CDR1 SGHRS, CDR2 YFSETQ. Using reference TRBV5-1 and TRBJ2-7 for the parts outside the CDR3, the full variable domain is KAGVTQTPRYLIKTRGQQVTLSCSPISGHRSVSWYQQTPGQGLQFLFEYFSETQRNKGNFPGRFSGRQFSNSRSEMNVSTLELGDSALYLCASSPNVPGLAFEQYFGPGTRLTVT.

V and J are TRBV7-9 and TRBJ1-5; 7 bases line up with TRBD1. Per germline, CDR1 SEHNR and CDR2 FQNEAQ (reference sequence). The CDR3 contains 15 residues. The ends lost 4 bases at V and 0 bases at J; junction bases unmatched: 3. DNA of the CDR3: TGTGCCAGCAGCTCGGACAGGTATAGCAATCAGCCCCAGCATTTT. Translation gives CASSSDRYSNQPQHF.

The chain combines TRBV5-1 with TRBJ2-3, with 10 bases that match TRBD2. The CDR3 has 17 amino acids. CDR1 is SGHRS, CDR2 YFSETQ, per germline. The junction had 12 bases not matched to a gene; V was cut back by 4 bases and J by 4 bases. CDR3 sequence reads: CASSHYPGLAISDTQYF. Written as DNA, the CDR3 is TGCGCCAGCAGCCACTACCCGGGACTAGCGATTTCAGATACGCAGTATTTT.

The chain links TRBV5-1 to TRBJ1-1; TRBD1 might be the D (6 bases). CDR1 and CDR2 (germline): SGHRS, YFSETQ. The CDR3 spans 14 residues. V gave up 5 bases and J gave up 5 bases, with 16 bases separating them. The CDR3 nucleotides read TGCGCCAGCAGTTCAGACAGGACCCGTACTGAAGCTTTCTTT. As protein: CASSSDRTRTEAFF.

This chain joins TRBV4-1 and TRBJ1-2; no definite D call. CDR1 MGHRA and CDR2 YSYEKL come from the germline V gene. The V end lost 0 bases, the J end lost 8 bases, and 13 bases lay between the germline ends. This CDR3 spans 14 amino acids. As DNA, the CDR3 is TGCGCCAGCAGCCAAGATGAAAGGGATTACGGCTACACCTTC. Translation: CASSQDERDYGYTF.

In this sample, this clone turned up once. The genes are TRBV5-4 and TRBJ1-2; D remains ambiguous. CDR3 length equals 13 residues. V lost 1 base to trimming and J lost 6 bases, with 10 bases between them. In germline, CDR1 is SGHNT, CDR2 YYREEE (reference sequence). Written as DNA, the CDR3 is TGTGCCAGCAGCTTGCTTACCGGAGATGGCTACACCTTC. This gives the protein CASSLLTGDGYTF.

The V and J genes are TRBV5-5 and TRBJ2-6; D is perhaps TRBD1 or TRBD2 (5 bases each). Trimming stripped 4 bases from V and 4 bases from J, with 12 bases between. The germline V gene has CDR1 SGHKS and CDR2 YYEKEE (reference sequence). CDR3 length: 15 residues. The CDR3 region has the DNA TGTGCCAGCAGCACGAACGGGGCGGGGGCCAACGTCCTGACTTTC. Translation gives CASSTNGAGANVLTF.

The chain carries TRBV29-1 and TRBJ2-7; D gene ambiguous. Looked up from germline, CDR1 is SQVTM and CDR2 is ANQGSEA. The germline V and J ends were trimmed by 2 bases and 4 bases, with 6 bases remaining between them. This CDR3 region has 11 residues. For the CDR3, the DNA is TGCAGCGTTGAAATGGAATACGAGCAGTACTTC. Its translation is CSVEMEYEQYF.

The chain carries TRBV19 and TRBJ1-6; D not resolved. V was pared by 7 bases and J by 9 bases, with 16 bases between. CDR3 length: 14 residues. Germline V gene lookup returns CDR1 LNHDA and CDR2 SQIVND (reference sequence). This CDR3 reads CASNTGHLSSPLHF. The DNA of the CDR3 is TGTGCCAGTAACACCGGGCACCTGAGTTCACCCCTCCACTTT.